One sample yielded the 30 T cell receptor beta chains listed below, sequenced in a study of shared clonotypes between healthy human individuals. Sequencing used immunoSEQ multiplex PCR; TCRdb keeps in-frame clones, though not all of them. The data hold 1 million to 1.3 million clones, with 70% to 80% observed a single time. The material sequenced was memory CD4+ T cells from PBMCs. The subset is: CD45RA-negative fraction. The receptors were sampled from a man aged 18 to 29 in good health. Some clones in this sample may be carry-over from other donors' samples.

V is TRBV27 and J is TRBJ2-7; 7 bases map to TRBD2. This CDR3 spans 19 amino acids. From germline, CDR1 is MNHEY and CDR2 SMNVEV (reference sequence). V shed 2 bases and J 4 bases; nucleotides not matched to a gene: 20. The CDR3 nucleotides are TGTGCCAGCAGTTTACGGGGAGGGAGCGGCTGGGGCCATTTTTACGAGCAGTACTTC. Its protein product is CASSLRGGSGWGHFYEQYF.

The chain links TRBV2 to TRBJ2-1, with TRBD2 matching over 7 bases. Germline CDR1 reads SNHLY; CDR2 reads FYNNEI. Losses at the gene ends were 8 bases for V and 2 bases for J; bases not matched to a gene: 9. This CDR3 is built from 15 residues. The CDR3, as DNA: TGTGCCAGCCGGGAATTAAGCGGGACCTACAATGAGCAGTTCTTC. As protein: CASRELSGTYNEQFF.

The chain recombines TRBV5-1 with TRBJ2-7, with 8 nucleotides matching TRBD2. This CDR3 contains 11 residues. Trimming cost V 10 bases and J 7 bases; bases outside gene matches: 7. Germline-derived CDR1 and CDR2 are SGHRS and YFSETQ. The CDR3 spells CASRGADEQYF. CDR3 nucleotide sequence: TGCGCCTCGCGGGGGGCGGATGAGCAGTACTTC.

This chain uses TRBV9 with TRBJ2-2; 11 positions match TRBD2. V shed 3 bases, J shed 4 bases, and the junction held 14 bases outside the gene matches. Germline V lookup: CDR1 SGDLS, CDR2 YYNGEE. The length of the CDR3 is 19 residues. The CDR3 sequence is CASSGRQLAGARSTGELFF. As DNA, the CDR3 is TGTGCCAGCAGCGGACGGCAACTAGCGGGAGCTAGGAGCACCGGGGAGCTGTTTTTT.

V is TRBV5-4 and J is TRBJ1-4; D is perhaps TRBD1 (5 bases). Trimming took 4 bases from V and 0 from J, leaving 7 bases between them. The CDR3 consists of 14 residues. Germline lookup yields CDR1 SGHNT and CDR2 YYREEE (reference sequence). The CDR3 reads CASSTTATNEKLFF. Here the CDR3 DNA reads TGTGCCAGCAGCACGACAGCAACTAATGAAAAACTGTTTTTT. The variable domain in full, completed from reference TRBV5-4 and TRBJ1-4, reads ETGVTQSPTHLIKTRGQQVTLRCSSQSGHNTVSWYQQALGQGPQFIFQYYREEENGRGNFPPRFSGLQFPNYSSELNVNALELDDSALYLCASSTTATNEKLFFGSGTQLSVL.

The CDR3 nucleotides read TGTGCCAGCAGCTTAGCGTTAGGTGGATACGAGCAGTACTTC. Protein product: CASSLALGGYEQYF. This rearrangement joins TRBV11-2 to TRBJ2-7; D gene uncertain. Germline values: CDR1 SGHAT, CDR2 FQNNGV. V lost 1 base and J lost 4, with 11 bases in between. The CDR3 contains 14 residues.

This clone was detected ten times or more. The genes are TRBV9 and TRBJ1-1; D might be TRBD1 (5 bases). Germline V CDR1 and CDR2: SGDLS, YYNGEE. Deletions cut 2 bases from V and 4 bases from J, with 15 bases between. CDR3 length equals 15 residues. The CDR3 DNA is TGTGCCAGCAGCGTTACTGGGACGTTGGGCACTGAAGCTTTCTTT. Translated: CASSVTGTLGTEAFF.

This chain uses TRBV6-1 with TRBJ2-7, with 8 bases matching TRBD1. V gave up 8 bases and J gave up 3 bases; unmatched junction bases: 3. CDR1 is MNHNS and CDR2 is SASEGT in the germline V gene. The CDR3 length is 12 residues. The CDR3 here is CASGTGVYEQYF. The CDR3 region has the DNA TGTGCCAGCGGGACAGGAGTCTACGAGCAGTACTTC.

This rearrangement joins TRBV5-4 to TRBJ2-2; tentatively, D is TRBD1 or TRBD2 (5 bases each). The CDR3 is made up of 16 amino acids. CDR1 and CDR2 (germline): SGHNT, YYREEE (reference sequence). Trimming left V 3 bases short and J 5 bases short, with 17 bases between. The CDR3 sequence is CASSYQRGVGTGELFF. The CDR3 coding sequence is TGTGCCAGCAGCTACCAGCGAGGGGTGGGGACCGGGGAGCTGTTTTTT.

The chain recombines TRBV5-4 with TRBJ2-5; no firm D call. Deletions cut 2 bases from V and 2 bases from J, with 10 bases between. The CDR3 totals 14 residues. Germline CDR1 and CDR2: SGHNT and YYREEE (reference sequence). As DNA, the CDR3 is TGTGCCAGCAGCTTAGGCACCCAACAAGAGACCCAGTACTTC. As protein: CASSLGTQQETQYF.

The J gene is TRBJ1-1, the V gene TRBV18; D not resolved. In germline, CDR1 is KGHSH, CDR2 LQKENI. V dropped 5 bases and J dropped 0 bases, with 7 bases sitting between them. The CDR3 sequence is 13 residues long. The CDR3 protein is CASSSEMNTEAFF. In nucleotides, the CDR3 is TGTGCCAGCTCATCGGAGATGAACACTGAAGCTTTCTTT. The full variable domain, rest sourced from reference TRBV18 and TRBJ1-1, is NAGVMQNPRHLVRRRGQEARLRCSPMKGHSHVYWYRQLPEEGLKFMVYLQKENIIDESGMPKERFSAEFPKEGPSILRIQQVVRGDSAAYFCASSSEMNTEAFFGQGTRLTVV.

The chain combines TRBV7-8 with TRBJ1-5; a weak D match, TRBD1 (5 bases). Per the germline V gene, CDR1 is SGHVS and CDR2 is FQNEAQ. V lost 5 bases and J 11 bases, leaving 16 bases between the germline ends. The CDR3 is made up of 13 amino acids. For the CDR3, the DNA is TGTGCCAGCAGCCCGGGGGGGTCTTGGACCCAGCATTTT. Its protein product is CASSPGGSWTQHF.

The V and J genes are TRBV29-1 and TRBJ2-7; a possible D gene is TRBD1 (5 bases). The length of the CDR3 is 13 residues. From germline, CDR1 is SQVTM and CDR2 ANQGSEA. Trimming took off 8 bases at V and 6 bases at J, with 20 bases between the two ends. The CDR3 is CSSLDNRYSEQYF. In nucleotides, the CDR3 is TGCAGCTCCTTGGACAACCGTTACTCCGAGCAGTACTTC.

Many counts were recorded for this clone. The V gene is TRBV6-1, the J gene TRBJ2-7, with D maybe TRBD1 (6 bases). V lost 4 bases to trimming and J lost 1 base, with 14 bases between them. Germline CDR1 reads MNHNS; CDR2 reads SASEGT. The CDR3 runs to 15 residues. CDR3 DNA sequence: TGTGCCAGCAGTGGGATTAGCACAGGGTCCTACGAGCAGTACTTC. It codes for CASSGISTGSYEQYF.

The CDR3 is CASRQRVQGTDTQYF. The CDR3 nucleotides read TGCGCCAGCAGACAGAGGGTCCAGGGGACAGATACGCAGTATTTT. The chain joins TRBV4-3 to TRBJ2-3; the D gene is possibly TRBD1 (6 bases). Germline values: CDR1 LGHNA, CDR2 YSLEER. CDR3 length: 15 amino acids. Trimming shortened V by 6 bases and J by 3 bases, and 16 bases separated the two germline ends.

The chain's CDR3 is CASSLFFGVEQYF. The CDR3 DNA sequence: TGTGCCAGCAGCTTGTTTTTCGGGGTCGAGCAGTACTTC. The chain has TRBV5-4 and TRBJ2-7; TRBD2 might be the D (5 bases). The CDR3 is 13 amino acids. V lost 1 base and J 6 bases, leaving 11 bases between the germline ends. CDR1 and CDR2 from the germline V gene are SGHNT and YYREEE (reference sequence). The full variable domain, completed using reference TRBV5-4 and TRBJ2-7, is ETGVTQSPTHLIKTRGQQVTLRCSSQSGHNTVSWYQQALGQGPQFIFQYYREEENGRGNFPPRFSGLQFPNYSSELNVNALELDDSALYLCASSLFFGVEQYFGPGTRLTVT.

This chain links TRBV5-1 with TRBJ2-6, with D unresolved. Germline assignment: CDR1 SGHRS and CDR2 YFSETQ. There are 15 residues in the CDR3. Trimming removed 5 bases from V and 0 bases from J, with 9 bases in between. CDR3 DNA: TGCGCCAGCAGTACTGACCCCTCTGGGGCCAACGTCCTGACTTTC. It encodes CASSTDPSGANVLTF.

The V gene is TRBV25-1, the J gene TRBJ2-7; TRBD1 matches at 9 bases. Germline V CDR1 and CDR2: MGHDK, SYGVNS. The CDR3 loop spans 14 amino acids. V lost 7 bases, J lost 4 bases, and 8 bases stayed unmatched. Written as DNA, the CDR3 is TGTGCCAGCACCGCGACAGGGGGGTTTTACGAGCAGTACTTC. Translated, it gives CASTATGGFYEQYF.

CDR3 nucleotide sequence: TGTGCCAGCAGCTCCTACACGGTCAAGCAGGGTACTGGGGCCAACGTCCTGACTTTC. Protein product: CASSSYTVKQGTGANVLTF. The V call is TRBV7-9, the J call TRBJ2-6; weak D call: TRBD1 (5 bases). Germline values: CDR1 SEHNR, CDR2 FQNEAQ (reference sequence). V lost 4 bases and J lost 2, with 21 bases in between. The CDR3 covers 19 residues.

The V call is TRBV4-3, the J call TRBJ2-7, with TRBD1 identical over 7 bases. The junction had 0 bases not matched to a gene; V was cut back by 0 bases and J by 4 bases. This CDR3 is built from 13 residues. Looked up from germline, CDR1 is LGHNA and CDR2 is YSLEER. The CDR3 sequence is CASSQEQGYEQYF. The CDR3 coding sequence is TGCGCCAGCAGCCAAGAACAGGGGTACGAGCAGTACTTC.

The J gene is TRBJ1-3, the V gene TRBV30, with D possibly TRBD1 on 5 matching bases. Germline V lookup: CDR1 GTSNPN, CDR2 SVGIG (reference sequence). The CDR3 is 13 amino acids. Trimming left V 3 bases short and J 4 bases short, with 10 bases between. CDR3: CAWSSGMGNTIYF. CDR3 bases: TGTGCCTGGAGCTCAGGGATGGGAAACACCATATATTTT. The variable domain in full, with the rest retrieved from reference TRBV30 and TRBJ1-3, is SQTIHQWPATLVQPVGSPLSLECTVEGTSNPNLYWYRQAAGRGLQLLFYSVGIGQISSEVPQNLSASRPQDRQFILSSKKLLLSDSGFYLCAWSSGMGNTIYFGEGSWLTVV.

The V and J genes are TRBV5-4 and TRBJ2-2, with 9 nucleotides matching TRBD1. The CDR3 extends over 17 amino acids. The V and J ends lost 4 bases and 3 bases, in that order; junction bases with no gene match: 10. Germline CDR1 reads SGHNT; CDR2 reads YYREEE (reference sequence). The CDR3 coding sequence is TGTGCCAGCAGCATTCAAACCGGGACAGGGTACACCGGGGAGCTGTTTTTT. Protein product: CASSIQTGTGYTGELFF.

The rearrangement links TRBV7-3 to TRBJ1-2; 7 positions agree with TRBD1. Trimming at V came to 3 bases and at J to 2 bases, leaving 3 bases not matched to a gene. CDR1 SGHTA and CDR2 FQGTGA come from the germline V gene. This CDR3 has 14 amino acids. CDR3: CASSLGRGNYGYTF. As DNA, the CDR3 is TGTGCCAGCAGCTTGGGCAGGGGGAACTATGGCTACACCTTC.

This chain uses TRBV28 with TRBJ2-7; the match to TRBD2 covers 9 bases. The CDR3 loop spans 16 amino acids. V lost 6 bases, J lost 4 bases, and 13 bases stayed unmatched. CDR1 and CDR2 from the germline V gene are MDHEN and SYDVKM. The CDR3 DNA reads TGTGCCAGCAGGAATAATCCGGGACTAGCAGCATACGAGCAGTACTTC. Its protein is CASRNNPGLAAYEQYF.

This clone was recorded a few times. The chain employs TRBV19 and TRBJ1-5, with D uncertain. This CDR3 region has 13 residues. Trimming stripped 7 bases from V and 6 bases from J, with 13 bases between. Germline lookup yields CDR1 LNHDA and CDR2 SQIVND (reference sequence). The CDR3 DNA reads as TGTGCCAGTACCCCGTACGGCGCTCAGCCCCAGCATTTT. Amino acids: CASTPYGAQPQHF. Based on the CDR3 plus reference TRBV19 and TRBJ1-5, the full variable domain is DGGITQSPKYLFRKEGQNVTLSCEQNLNHDAMYWYRQDPGQGLRLIYYSQIVNDFQKGDIAEGYSVSREKKESFPLTVTSAQKNPTAFYLCASTPYGAQPQHFGDGTRLSIL.

This clone was seen once. V is TRBV5-6 and J is TRBJ2-2, with 8 nucleotides matching TRBD2. Germline V CDR1 and CDR2: SGHDT, YYEEEE. This CDR3 comprises 18 residues. The junction had 14 bases not matched to a gene; V was cut back by 3 bases and J by 4 bases. The CDR3 loop is CASSSSFIPSGFTGELFF. The CDR3 region has the DNA TGTGCCAGCAGCTCCTCCTTTATTCCTAGCGGGTTCACCGGGGAGCTGTTTTTT.

V usage is TRBV15 and J usage is TRBJ1-2; D perhaps matches TRBD1 (5 bases). The germline V gene encodes CDR1 LNHNV and CDR2 YYDKDF (reference sequence). V was pared by 2 bases and J by 4 bases, with 14 bases between. The CDR3 is made up of 15 amino acids. The CDR3 sequence: CATSRKKDTAYGYTF. CDR3 DNA sequence: TGTGCCACCAGCAGAAAGAAGGACACTGCCTATGGCTACACCTTC. Full variable domain (outside the CDR3, taken from reference TRBV15 and TRBJ1-2): DAMVIQNPRYQVTQFGKPVTLSCSQTLNHNVMYWYQQKSSQAPKLLFHYYDKDFNNEADTPDNFQSRRPNTSFCFLDIRSPGLGDTAMYLCATSRKKDTAYGYTFGSGTRLTVV.

Concerning this clone: This may be a read error: a much more frequent sequence differs by one nucleotide. The chain employs TRBV28 and TRBJ1-2; 7 bases match TRBD1. Trimming removed 4 bases from V and 4 bases from J; junction bases left unmatched: 6. This CDR3 comprises 14 residues. Germline CDR1 and CDR2: MDHEN and SYDVKM. The chain's CDR3 is CASSSQDRSYGYTF. The CDR3 DNA follows: TGTGCCAGCAGTTCCCAGGACAGGAGCTATGGCTACACCTTC.

Here the CDR3 reads CSVVDGSYGYTF. The CDR3 coding sequence is TGCAGCGTTGTGGACGGATCATATGGCTACACCTTC. The J gene is TRBJ1-2, the V gene TRBV29-1; D is unclear. Trimming cost V 4 bases and J 5 bases, with 11 bases left between them. The germline V gene encodes CDR1 SQVTM and CDR2 ANQGSEA. CDR3 length: 12 residues.

The rearrangement uses TRBV28 and TRBJ1-1; TRBD1 is a possible D gene (5 bases). The V gene's germline CDR1 is MDHEN and CDR2 SYDVKM. Deletions cut 9 bases from V and 7 bases from J, with 27 bases between. The CDR3 runs 16 residues. CDR3 bases: TGTGCCAGTTTTCCTTTGGCAGGGCGGATAGAAGGTGAAGCTTTCTTT. This sequence encodes CASFPLAGRIEGEAFF.